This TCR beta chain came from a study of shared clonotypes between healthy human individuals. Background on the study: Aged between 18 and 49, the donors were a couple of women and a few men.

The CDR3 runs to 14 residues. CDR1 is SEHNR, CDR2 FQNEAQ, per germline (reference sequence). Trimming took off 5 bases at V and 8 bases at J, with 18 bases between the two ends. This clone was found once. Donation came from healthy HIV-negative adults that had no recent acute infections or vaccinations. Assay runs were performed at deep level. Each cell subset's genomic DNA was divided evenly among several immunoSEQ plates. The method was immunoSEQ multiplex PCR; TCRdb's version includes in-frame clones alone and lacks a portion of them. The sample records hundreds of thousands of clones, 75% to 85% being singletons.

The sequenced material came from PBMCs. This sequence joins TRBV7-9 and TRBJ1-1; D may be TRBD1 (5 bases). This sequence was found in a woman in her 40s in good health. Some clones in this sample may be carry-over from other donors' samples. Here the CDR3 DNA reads TGTGCCAGCAGCCAGGACGGTGGGACGAGGGAAGCTTTCTTT. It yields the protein CASSQDGGTREAFF.